This T cell receptor (beta chain) is from a study of response to subunit inactivated influenza vaccine. Findings and limits, study-wide: It was the authors' suggestion that each seasonal influenza vaccination recruits few new T cells.

This clonotype was seen more than once but under ten times. Its antigen remains unknown. TCRdb used MiXCR to reprocess the RT-PCR reads, holding one entry per CDR3 protein. The table has almost 600,000 distinct CDR3 sequences, 14% seen once; the top ten hold around 10%. CDR1 MNHNS and CDR2 SASEGT come from the germline V gene. V gave up 5 bases and J gave up 0 bases, with 11 bases separating them. This CDR3 has 15 amino acids. This TCR came from a man over 45 who received an inactivated influenza vaccine. The rearrangement links TRBV6-1 to TRBJ1-3; perhaps TRBD1 as D (5 bases). Sample: PBMCs from blood, taken roughly 12 days after vaccination. CDR3 DNA: TGTGCCAGCAGTCTGACAGTAAACTCTGGAAACACCATATATTTT. Its translation is CASSLTVNSGNTIYF.